Each of the 29 T cell receptor beta chains below was sequenced from the same sample in a study of Ad26.COV2.S vaccination and SARS-CoV-2 variants. Indicated treatment: roughly 20 received Ad26.COV2.S at low or high dose, single or two shots; about 5 received placebo; per-sample allocation not given. Sampling happened 63 days after the first vaccine or placebo injection. Only in-frame clones appear in the TCRdb table, and some are missing; sequencing was by immunoSEQ multiplex PCR. The sample has around 450,000 clones; 85% to 90% are singletons. Sequenced material: peripheral blood, taken in a trial of Ad26.COV2.S vaccine versus placebo. The source is a person between 18 and 65 years old who received the Ad26.COV2.S COVID-19 vaccine or a placebo.

This chain links TRBV7-2 with TRBJ2-5; either TRBD1 or TRBD2 may supply D (6 bases each). Trimming took 1 base from V and 5 from J, leaving 14 bases between them. The CDR3 totals 15 residues. CDR1 is SGHTA and CDR2 is FQGNSA in the germline V gene. The CDR3 bases are TGTGCCAGCAGCTTAGTTTTCGGGGGCAGGGAGACCCAGTACTTC. Translating gives CASSLVFGGRETQYF.

The gene calls are TRBV6-1 and TRBJ2-2; the D gene is possibly TRBD1 (6 bases). CDR1 is MNHNS and CDR2 is SASEGT in the germline V gene. Trimming took 2 bases from V and 3 from J, leaving 10 bases between them. The CDR3 has 15 amino acids. CDR3 in amino acids: CASSERTAYTGELFF. The CDR3 DNA reads as TGTGCCAGCAGTGAAAGGACAGCCTACACCGGGGAGCTGTTTTTT.

The chain is built from TRBV15 and TRBJ2-7; D might be TRBD2 (6 bases). CDR1 LNHNV and CDR2 YYDKDF come from the germline V gene (reference sequence). The CDR3 has 16 residues. Trimming shortened V by 0 bases and J by 0 bases, and 12 bases separated the two germline ends. CDR3 loop: CATSREALAASYEQYF. The CDR3 region has the DNA TGTGCCACCAGCAGAGAGGCCTTAGCGGCCTCCTACGAGCAGTACTTC. The full variable domain, in which reference TRBV15 and TRBJ2-7 provide the parts outside the CDR3, is DAMVIQNPRYQVTQFGKPVTLSCSQTLNHNVMYWYQQKSSQAPKLLFHYYDKDFNNEADTPDNFQSRRPNTSFCFLDIRSPGLGDTAMYLCATSREALAASYEQYFGPGTRLTVT.

This clone was seen just once. The V gene is TRBV19, the J gene TRBJ2-7; 9 bases align to TRBD1. CDR1 LNHDA and CDR2 SQIVND come from the germline V gene (reference sequence). Trimming took 6 bases from V and 1 from J; bases not matched to a gene: 7. CDR3 length: 15 residues. CDR3 protein: CASSRSGTGSYEQYF. The CDR3 region has the DNA TGTGCCAGTAGCCGCTCCGGGACAGGGTCCTACGAGCAGTACTTC.

This chain uses TRBV27 with TRBJ1-5; no clear D. V lost 6 bases and J lost 3, with 9 bases in between. Germline CDR1 reads MNHEY; CDR2 reads SMNVEV (reference sequence). The CDR3 loop spans 13 amino acids. CDR3 nucleotide sequence: TGTGCCAGCAGCCAAGGGTACAATCAGCCCCAGCATTTT. This translates into CASSQGYNQPQHF.

This clone was detected only once. J is TRBJ2-2 and V is TRBV2; TRBD2 aligns across 7 bases. Germline assignment: CDR1 SNHLY and CDR2 FYNNEI. V was clipped by 0 bases and J by 6 bases; unmatched bases: 1. The CDR3 contains 14 residues. The CDR3 spells CASSEAAGAGELFF. CDR3 nucleotide sequence: TGTGCCAGCAGTGAAGCGGCGGGGGCCGGGGAGCTGTTTTTT.

The CDR3 region has the DNA TGTGCCAGCAGCTCCATTGGGGACTATGGCTACACCTTC. This encodes CASSSIGDYGYTF. The chain joins TRBV3-1 (or the pseudogene TRBV3-2) to TRBJ1-2; D unclear. Per germline, CDR1 LGHDT and CDR2 YNNKEL (reference sequence). Trimming stripped 5 bases from V and 3 bases from J, with 10 bases between. The length of the CDR3 is 13 residues.

This sequence joins TRBV7-9 and TRBJ2-7; weak D call: TRBD1 (7 bases). V gave up 4 bases and J gave up 1 base, with 14 bases separating them. There are 15 residues in the CDR3. Germline V gene lookup returns CDR1 SEHNR and CDR2 FQNEAQ (reference sequence). The CDR3: CASSSRGTASYEQYF. The CDR3 DNA sequence: TGTGCCAGCAGCTCCCGGGGGACAGCATCCTACGAGCAGTACTTC. Full variable domain (remainder filled in from reference TRBV7-9 and TRBJ2-7): DTGVSQNPRHKITKRGQNVTFRCDPISEHNRLYWYRQTLGQGPEFLTYFQNEAQLEKSRLLSDRFSAERPKGSFSTLEIQRTEQGDSAMYLCASSSRGTASYEQYFGPGTRLTVT.

Here the CDR3 DNA reads TGTGCCAGCAGCGTTAGCAATCAGCCCCAGCATTTT. Translating it yields CASSVSNQPQHF. This rearrangement joins TRBV28 to TRBJ1-5; D ambiguous. The germline V gene has CDR1 MDHEN and CDR2 SYDVKM. CDR3 length: 12 amino acids. The V end lost 6 bases, the J end lost 0 bases, and 3 bases lay between the germline ends.

A single count supports this clone. The chain has TRBV11-3 and TRBJ2-1; weak D call: TRBD1 (6 bases). Trimming left V 1 base short and J 4 bases short, with 11 bases between. CDR3 length: 15 amino acids. Germline V CDR1 and CDR2: SGHNT, YENEEA. CDR3 region: CASSLVGQEYNEQFF. The DNA of the CDR3 is TGTGCCAGCAGCTTAGTGGGACAAGAGTACAATGAGCAGTTCTTC.

The V gene is TRBV11-2, the J gene TRBJ2-7; D perhaps matches TRBD1 (7 bases). The V gene lost 5 bases and the J gene lost 1 base, with 12 bases spanning the gap. CDR1 and CDR2 from the germline V gene are SGHAT and FQNNGV. This CDR3 has 14 amino acids. The CDR3 reads CASSPQGGSYEQYF. The DNA for the CDR3 is TGTGCCAGCAGCCCGCAGGGGGGATCCTACGAGCAGTACTTC.

In nucleotides, the CDR3 is TGTGCCTGGGACCGACAACTTGGAGAGCAGTACTTC. Amino acid sequence: CAWDRQLGEQYF. J is TRBJ2-7 and V is TRBV30; D is uncertain. This CDR3 is 12 amino acids long. The germline CDR1 and CDR2 sequences are GTSNPN and SVGIG (reference sequence). Trimming removed 5 bases from V and 7 bases from J, with 15 bases in between.

The chain employs TRBV5-8 and TRBJ2-4; 11 nucleotides line up with TRBD1. V shed 4 bases and J 2 bases; nucleotides not matched to a gene: 8. The CDR3 has 17 residues. Germline CDR1 SGHTS, CDR2 YDEGEE. This CDR3 is CASSKRTGGFTKNIQYF. In nucleotides, the CDR3 is TGTGCCAGCAGCAAAAGGACAGGGGGCTTTACCAAAAACATTCAGTACTTC.

The CDR3 protein is CSVEKDRTDTQYF. The DNA of the CDR3 is TGCAGCGTTGAGAAGGACAGGACCGATACGCAGTATTTT. J is TRBJ2-3 and V is TRBV29-1, with 7 bases matching TRBD1. Trimming removed 3 bases from V and 6 bases from J; junction bases left unmatched: 6. This CDR3 has 13 residues. Germline CDR1 SQVTM, CDR2 ANQGSEA.

The chain is built from TRBV6-2 or TRBV6-3 and TRBJ1-5; 7 bases match TRBD1. The CDR3 loop spans 16 amino acids. Germline V gene sequence: CDR1 MNHEY, CDR2 SVGEGT. V lost 2 bases and J lost 4; bases outside the gene matches: 8. The CDR3 DNA follows: TGTGCCAGCAGTTACCCAGGACAGGACTTTAATCAGCCCCAGCATTTT. Translated, it gives CASSYPGQDFNQPQHF.

The chain has TRBV7-2 and TRBJ1-6, with D uncertain. Germline V lookup: CDR1 SGHTA, CDR2 FQGNSA. CDR3 size: 14 residues. The V and J ends lost 8 bases and 10 bases respectively, with 18 bases between them. CDR3 loop: CASATRTFPSPLHF. The CDR3 bases are TGTGCCAGCGCGACCCGTACTTTCCCCTCACCCCTCCACTTT. The full variable domain, rest sourced from reference TRBV7-2 and TRBJ1-6, is GAGVSQSPSNKVTEKGKDVELRCDPISGHTALYWYRQSLGQGLEFLIYFQGNSAPDKSGLPSDRFSAERTGGSVSTLTIQRTQQEDSAVYLCASATRTFPSPLHFGNGTRLTVT.

J is TRBJ2-2 and V is TRBV12-3 or TRBV12-4; perhaps TRBD1 as D (6 bases). The CDR3 is 13 amino acids. V lost 8 bases and J lost 4, with 11 bases in between. CDR3 in amino acids: CASARQATGELFF. CDR3 nucleotides: TGTGCCAGCGCGAGACAGGCCACCGGGGAGCTGTTTTTT.

The chain combines TRBV10-3 with TRBJ1-2; the D gene is possibly TRBD1 (6 bases). The V and J ends lost 4 bases and 6 bases respectively, with 15 bases between them. CDR1 is ENHRY, CDR2 SYGVKD, per germline. This CDR3 contains 14 residues. The chain's CDR3 is CAISGNGGRDGYTF. CDR3 nucleotides: TGTGCCATCAGTGGAAACGGGGGCAGGGATGGCTACACCTTC.

The chain is built from TRBV28 and TRBJ1-2; TRBD1 might be the D (5 bases). The CDR3 length is 14 residues. CDR1 and CDR2 (germline): MDHEN, SYDVKM. The V and J ends lost 6 bases and 8 bases respectively, with 19 bases between them. The CDR3 protein is CASSPETPWDGYTF. The CDR3 coding sequence is TGTGCCAGCAGCCCTGAGACCCCGTGGGACGGCTACACCTTC.

The chain is built from TRBV19 and TRBJ2-5, with 8 positions matching TRBD1. The CDR3 totals 15 residues. V shed 1 base and J 5 bases; nucleotides not matched to a gene: 6. CDR1 is LNHDA, CDR2 SQIVND, per germline (reference sequence). CDR3 bases: TGTGCCAGTAGTATAGGAGACAGGGGTTTGGAGACCCAGTACTTC. Its protein product is CASSIGDRGLETQYF.

As regards this clone: Within the sample, other DNA sequences also encode this same CDR3. This chain joins TRBV11-2 and TRBJ2-5, with D unresolved. The CDR3 loop spans 13 amino acids. The V gene lost 3 bases and the J gene lost 2 bases, with 7 bases spanning the gap. In germline, CDR1 is SGHAT, CDR2 FQNNGV. The CDR3 sequence is CASSFGGQETQYF. The DNA for the CDR3 is TGTGCCAGCAGCTTCGGCGGTCAAGAGACCCAGTACTTC.

This rearrangement joins TRBV7-3 to TRBJ2-2; possibly TRBD2 for D (6 bases). The germline V gene has CDR1 SGHTA and CDR2 FQGTGA. V dropped 5 bases and J dropped 5 bases, with 15 bases sitting between them. The CDR3 length is 15 residues. CDR3 in amino acids: CASSLSSGETGELFF. In DNA form, the CDR3 reads TGTGCCAGCAGCCTTTCTTCGGGGGAGACCGGGGAGCTGTTTTTT.

The V gene is TRBV6-5, the J gene TRBJ2-3; maybe TRBD1 (6 bases). Trimming removed 3 bases at V and 11 bases at J, with 15 bases between. Germline V gene data show CDR1 as MNHEY and CDR2 as SVGAGI. This CDR3 region has 13 residues. The DNA of the CDR3 is TGTGCCAGCAGTTATCGCCCGACAGGTCGGCAGTATTTT. Translation: CASSYRPTGRQYF.

Note on this clone: Other DNA sequences in this specimen translate into the identical CDR3. The chain uses TRBV3-1 (or the pseudogene TRBV3-2) and TRBJ1-1, with a tentative D call TRBD1 (5 bases). The CDR3 covers 13 residues. The germline V gene has CDR1 LGHDT and CDR2 YNNKEL (reference sequence). V was pared by 5 bases and J by 0 bases, with 7 bases between. In nucleotides, the CDR3 is TGTGCCAGCAGCGACAGTATGAACACTGAAGCTTTCTTT. It is translated as CASSDSMNTEAFF.

The genes are TRBV4-2 and TRBJ2-3, with TRBD2 matching over 10 bases. The CDR3 runs to 13 residues. In germline, CDR1 is LGHNA, CDR2 YNFKEQ. Trimming cost V 3 bases and J 9 bases; bases outside gene matches: 3. CDR3 nucleotide sequence: TGTGCCAGCAGCCAGGAGACTAGCGGGACGCAGTATTTT. It encodes CASSQETSGTQYF.

This clone is a singleton in its sample. V is TRBV4-1 and J is TRBJ2-3; weak D call: TRBD1 (6 bases). Germline assignment: CDR1 MGHRA and CDR2 YSYEKL. The CDR3 runs to 15 residues. The V end lost 3 bases, the J end lost 0 bases, and 10 bases lay between the germline ends. The CDR3 nucleotides read TGCGCCAGCAGCCACATACAGGGCAGCACAGATACGCAGTATTTT. Translating gives CASSHIQGSTDTQYF.

The rearrangement joins TRBV5-1 to TRBJ2-1; no clear D gene. The CDR3 is 14 residues long. CDR1 is SGHRS and CDR2 is YFSETQ in the germline V gene. Trimming shortened V by 1 base and J by 6 bases, and 11 bases separated the two germline ends. CDR3: CASSLSQGPNEQFF. CDR3 DNA sequence: TGCGCCAGCAGCTTGAGTCAAGGGCCCAATGAGCAGTTCTTC.

The gene calls are TRBV7-9 and TRBJ1-2; 9 bases match TRBD1. Germline lookup yields CDR1 SEHNR and CDR2 FQNEAQ (reference sequence). V lost 4 bases to trimming and J lost 6 bases; unmatched junction nucleotides: 0. The CDR3 is 12 amino acids. CDR3 in amino acids: CASSYRGHGYTF. As DNA, the CDR3 is TGTGCCAGCAGCTACAGGGGGCATGGCTACACCTTC.

This rearrangement joins TRBV10-3 to TRBJ1-2; D perhaps matches TRBD1 (6 bases). The V gene's germline CDR1 is ENHRY and CDR2 SYGVKD. The CDR3 extends over 14 amino acids. The germline V and J ends were trimmed by 3 bases and 4 bases, with 12 bases remaining between them. CDR3 coding DNA: TGTGCCATCAGTGATGGACAGCCAGCCTATGGCTACACCTTC. Protein sequence: CAISDGQPAYGYTF.